This T cell receptor (beta chain) was found in a study of CD8 T cells in Susac syndrome. Patients with stable or active relapsing-remitting disease, all of them treatment-naive, made up the multiple sclerosis controls. The authors reverse transcribed roughly 0.45 to 1 ug RNA with random hexamers. MiXCR, run by TCRdb on the immunoSEQ multiplex PCR reads, gives a single entry per CDR3 protein. The repertoire includes approximately 120,000 distinct CDR3 sequences, 90% to 95% of them detected once, and roughly 0.29% sits in the top ten. V lost 3 bases, J lost 1 base, and 12 bases lay in between. In germline, CDR1 is LGHNA, CDR2 YNFKEQ. The CDR3 has 15 residues.

V usage is TRBV4-2 and J usage is TRBJ1-1, with D perhaps TRBD1 (6 bases). The sequence derives from a human donor with multiple sclerosis. Source material: CD8+ T cells from PBMCs. CDR3 sequence (DNA): TGTGCCAGCAGCCACCCGGGACACCAGAACACTGAAGCTTTCTTT. It is translated as CASSHPGHQNTEAFF.